This T cell receptor (beta chain) was recorded in a study of blood T cell repertoires in COVID-19. This table comes from immunoSEQ multiplex PCR, and its TCRdb copy is limited to in-frame clones, with some not included. The sample carries more than 120,000 clones, about 91% recorded once. V shed 3 bases and J 4 bases; nucleotides not matched to a gene: 5. The CDR3 covers 14 residues. Per germline, CDR1 LNHNV and CDR2 YYDKDF (reference sequence). This chain connects TRBV15 to TRBJ2-5; TRBD2 matches 7 bases. This sequence was found in a human donor in a cohort sampled during active COVID-19. The sample taken for sequencing was peripheral blood. The CDR3 reads CATSSPQRGETQYF. The CDR3 nucleotides are TGTGCCACCAGCAGCCCCCAGCGGGGAGAGACCCAGTACTTC.